These 8 T cell receptor beta chains were all obtained from the same sample, sequenced in a study of beta chain features in type 1 diabetes. Study outcomes and limitations: A moderate, significant TCRB CDR3 shortening appeared in type 1 diabetes across four CD4+ subsets.

The authors reverse transcribed all of the isolated RNA, so sequencing captured expressed TCRB transcripts. Produced via immunoSEQ multiplex PCR; TCRdb's table is partial and in-frame only. The sample holds roughly 70,000 clones; around 49% are singletons and the top ten take around 0.7%. Which antigens these TCRs recognize remains unknown. The sequenced sample was central memory CD4+ T cells from blood. Receptor source: a man younger than 45 with type 1 diabetes.

In this sample, this clone turned up a few times. V and J are TRBV30 and TRBJ2-7; perhaps TRBD1 as D (6 bases). CDR3 length: 16 amino acids. Trimming stripped 2 bases from V and 2 bases from J, with 19 bases between. CDR1 and CDR2 (germline): GTSNPN, SVGIG (reference sequence). CDR3 region: CAWSRLTGQNPYEQYF. The CDR3 DNA is TGTGCCTGGAGTCGGCTCACCGGACAGAACCCCTACGAGCAGTACTTC.

This chain uses TRBV6-1 with TRBJ2-1; D might be TRBD2 (5 bases). Germline V gene sequence: CDR1 MNHNS, CDR2 SASEGT. This CDR3 comprises 15 residues. V lost 5 bases, J lost 0 bases, and 11 bases lay in between. The CDR3 spells CASSRERRSYNEQFF. Here the CDR3 DNA reads TGTGCCAGCAGTAGAGAGCGGCGCTCCTACAATGAGCAGTTCTTC.

The V gene is TRBV6-1, the J gene TRBJ1-2, with TRBD1 identical over 8 bases. The CDR3 runs to 15 residues. The V segment lost 2 bases and the J segment 1 base; nucleotides outside the gene matches: 3. Germline V gene lookup returns CDR1 MNHNS and CDR2 SASEGT. The CDR3 sequence: CASSESRGLNYGYTF. The CDR3 DNA follows: TGTGCCAGCAGTGAAAGCAGGGGGCTTAACTATGGCTACACCTTC.

The V gene is TRBV30, the J gene TRBJ2-3, with 7 bases that match TRBD1. This CDR3 spans 13 amino acids. Looked up from germline, CDR1 is GTSNPN and CDR2 is SVGIG (reference sequence). V lost 4 bases, J lost 3 bases, and 4 bases stayed unmatched. This chain's CDR3 is CAWNAGGTDTQYF. The CDR3 DNA reads as TGTGCCTGGAACGCAGGGGGTACAGATACGCAGTATTTT.

The rearrangement links TRBV19 to TRBJ1-2; 7 nucleotides align to TRBD1. In germline, CDR1 is LNHDA, CDR2 SQIVND (reference sequence). The V and J ends lost 6 bases and 2 bases, in that order; junction bases with no gene match: 0. This CDR3 contains 12 residues. The CDR3 DNA follows: TGTGCCAGTAGGACAGGGAACTATGGCTACACCTTC. Its translation is CASRTGNYGYTF.

This clone was found a few times. The chain carries TRBV6-6 and TRBJ1-5, with TRBD1 as a possible D gene (6 bases). Germline lookup yields CDR1 MNHNY and CDR2 SVGAGI (reference sequence). The CDR3 covers 14 residues. Trimming cost V 7 bases and J 7 bases, with 17 bases left between them. CDR3 residues: CASINPGDRQPQHF. For the CDR3, the DNA is TGTGCCAGCATTAACCCAGGGGATAGGCAGCCCCAGCATTTT.

V is TRBV7-2 and J is TRBJ2-3; TRBD2 matches at 12 bases. Germline V gene data show CDR1 as SGHTA and CDR2 as FQGNSA. The V and J ends lost 1 base and 0 bases, in that order; junction bases with no gene match: 5. There are 18 residues in the CDR3. The CDR3 region is CASSLERTSGASTDTQYF. CDR3 in DNA: TGTGCCAGCAGCTTAGAACGGACTAGCGGGGCTAGCACAGATACGCAGTATTTT.

This chain's CDR3 is CASSLEGTGGDIQYF. In nucleotides, the CDR3 is TGTGCCAGCAGCTTAGAGGGGACAGGGGGAGACATTCAGTACTTC. The chain carries TRBV7-9 and TRBJ2-4; 11 bases are shared with TRBD1. The CDR3 consists of 15 residues. Germline V gene sequence: CDR1 SEHNR, CDR2 FQNEAQ (reference sequence). V shed 1 base, J shed 8 bases, and the junction held 4 bases outside the gene matches.